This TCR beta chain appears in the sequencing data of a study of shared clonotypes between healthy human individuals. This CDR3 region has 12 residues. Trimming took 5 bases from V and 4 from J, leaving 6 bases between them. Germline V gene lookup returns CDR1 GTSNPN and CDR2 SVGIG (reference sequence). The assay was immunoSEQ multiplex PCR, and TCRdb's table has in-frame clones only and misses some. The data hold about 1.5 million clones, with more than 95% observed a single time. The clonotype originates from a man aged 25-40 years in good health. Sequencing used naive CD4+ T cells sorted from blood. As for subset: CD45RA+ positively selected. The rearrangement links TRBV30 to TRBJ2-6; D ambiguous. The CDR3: CAWVQGANVLTF. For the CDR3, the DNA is TGTGCCTGGGTGCAGGGGGCCAACGTCCTGACTTTC. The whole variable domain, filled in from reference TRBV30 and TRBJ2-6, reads SQTIHQWPATLVQPVGSPLSLECTVEGTSNPNLYWYRQAAGRGLQLLFYSVGIGQISSEVPQNLSASRPQDRQFILSSKKLLLSDSGFYLCAWVQGANVLTFGAGSRLTVL.